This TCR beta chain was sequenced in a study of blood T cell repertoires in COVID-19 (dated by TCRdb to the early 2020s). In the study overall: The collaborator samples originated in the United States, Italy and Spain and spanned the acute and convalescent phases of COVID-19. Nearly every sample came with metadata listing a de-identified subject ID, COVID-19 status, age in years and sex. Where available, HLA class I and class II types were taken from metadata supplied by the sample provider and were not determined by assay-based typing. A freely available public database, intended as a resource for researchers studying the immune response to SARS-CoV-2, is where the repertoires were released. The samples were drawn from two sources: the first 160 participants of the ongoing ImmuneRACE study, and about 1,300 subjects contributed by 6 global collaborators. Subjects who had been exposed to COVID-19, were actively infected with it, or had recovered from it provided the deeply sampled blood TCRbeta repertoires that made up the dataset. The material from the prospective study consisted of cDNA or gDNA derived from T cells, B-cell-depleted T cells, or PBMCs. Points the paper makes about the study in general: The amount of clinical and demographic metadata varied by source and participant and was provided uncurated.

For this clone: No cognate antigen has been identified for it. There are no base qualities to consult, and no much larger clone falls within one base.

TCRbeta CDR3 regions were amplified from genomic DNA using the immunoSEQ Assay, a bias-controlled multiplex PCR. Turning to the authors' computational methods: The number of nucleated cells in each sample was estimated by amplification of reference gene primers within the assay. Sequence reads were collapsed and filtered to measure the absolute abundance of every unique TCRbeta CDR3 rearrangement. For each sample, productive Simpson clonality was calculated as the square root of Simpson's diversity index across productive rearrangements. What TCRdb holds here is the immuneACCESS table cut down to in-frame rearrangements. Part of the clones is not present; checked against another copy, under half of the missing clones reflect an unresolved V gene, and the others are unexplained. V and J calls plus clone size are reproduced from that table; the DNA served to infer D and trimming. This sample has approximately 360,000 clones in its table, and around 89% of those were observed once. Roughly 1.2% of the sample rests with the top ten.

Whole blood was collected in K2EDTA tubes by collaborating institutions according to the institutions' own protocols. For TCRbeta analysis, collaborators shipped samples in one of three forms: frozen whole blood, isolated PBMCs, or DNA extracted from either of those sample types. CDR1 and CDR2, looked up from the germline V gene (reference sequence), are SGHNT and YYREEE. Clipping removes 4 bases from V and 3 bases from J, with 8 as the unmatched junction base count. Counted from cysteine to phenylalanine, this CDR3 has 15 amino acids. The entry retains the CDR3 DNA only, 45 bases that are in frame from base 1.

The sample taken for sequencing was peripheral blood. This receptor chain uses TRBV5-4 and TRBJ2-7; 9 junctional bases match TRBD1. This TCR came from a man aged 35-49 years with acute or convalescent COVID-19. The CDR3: CASSLSSTGGYEQYF. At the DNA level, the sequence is TGTGCCAGCAGCCTGAGTTCGACAGGGGGCTACGAGCAGTACTTC.